Below, one T cell receptor beta chain is given with its context. What it binds is not known. This sample is drawn from a study of T cell responses to AZD1222 COVID-19 vaccine. Study conclusions and caveats: Baseline seropositivity characterized only a handful of AZD1222 recipients. Dominant at 160-218 and 743-854, vaccine-associated CD4 TCRs also spanned spike. Two AZD1222 doses significantly raised spike-specific TCR breadth and depth over controls. Clonal diversity was possibly underestimated; the donors were predominantly white British and more often female.

Sequencing used immunoSEQ multiplex PCR; TCRdb keeps in-frame clones, though not all of them. Seen here are approximately 210,000 clones, about 94% observed once, and the top ten hold 1.7%. The CDR3 runs to 13 residues. Germline trimming cut 6 bases from V and 3 bases from J; bases unmatched to any gene: 3. In germline, CDR1 is SGHTA, CDR2 FQGNSA. This TCR was sampled from an adult who received the MenACWY meningococcal vaccine as a control. The chain combines TRBV7-2 with TRBJ1-1; 8 positions match TRBD1. The sample here was peripheral blood, taken 28 days after the second dose of the MenACWY control vaccine. CDR3 in amino acids: CASSSDRDTEAFF. The CDR3 nucleotides are TGTGCCAGCAGTTCGGACAGGGACACTGAAGCTTTCTTT.